These 21 T cell receptor beta chains were all obtained from the same sample, sequenced in a study of blood T cell repertoires in COVID-19. Clones were read by immunoSEQ multiplex PCR, and TCRdb kept only the in-frame ones, dropping some. The data show 150,000 to 200,000 clones, 75% to 90% seen once. Sample: peripheral blood. The receptors were sampled from a man in his sixties or seventies with active or convalescent COVID-19.

For the CDR3, the DNA is TGTGCCAGCAGACAACGGGCAGGGCCCGGGGAGCTGTTTTTT. It codes for CASRQRAGPGELFF. The V and J genes are TRBV2 and TRBJ2-2; TRBD1 might be the D (5 bases). This CDR3 comprises 14 residues. The V gene's germline CDR1 is SNHLY and CDR2 FYNNEI. V dropped 6 bases and J dropped 6 bases, with 14 bases sitting between them.

This clone is a singleton in its sample. A single base separates this from a much larger clone, so it may be a read error. The rearrangement links TRBV5-6 to TRBJ2-3; D is perhaps TRBD1 (5 bases). This CDR3 is built from 14 residues. Germline V gives CDR1 SGHDT, CDR2 YYEEEE. With 0 bases removed from V and 3 bases from J, the gap between germline ends came to 8 bases. In nucleotides, the CDR3 is TGTGCCAGCAGCTTGGAGGGGTTGACAGATACGCAGTATTTT. Its protein product is CASSLEGLTDTQYF.

The rearrangement uses TRBV7-2 and TRBJ2-3, with TRBD2 matching 9 bases. The CDR3 covers 16 residues. CDR1 and CDR2 from the germline V gene are SGHTA and FQGNSA. Trimming cost V 1 base and J 5 bases; bases outside gene matches: 7. Here the CDR3 reads CASSLGGGLAVDTQYF. DNA for the CDR3: TGTGCCAGCAGCTTAGGAGGGGGACTAGCCGTAGATACGCAGTATTTT. Full variable domain (missing parts from reference TRBV7-2 and TRBJ2-3): GAGVSQSPSNKVTEKGKDVELRCDPISGHTALYWYRQSLGQGLEFLIYFQGNSAPDKSGLPSDRFSAERTGGSVSTLTIQRTQQEDSAVYLCASSLGGGLAVDTQYFGPGTRLTVL.

This chain uses TRBV24-1 with TRBJ1-5, with TRBD1 as a possible D gene (5 bases). Trimming removed 3 bases from V and 1 base from J, with 9 bases in between. CDR1 is KGHDR and CDR2 is SFDVKD in the germline V gene. The CDR3 is made up of 15 amino acids. DNA for the CDR3: TGTGCCACCAGTGATCCCCAGGGCAGCAATCAGCCCCAGCATTTT. As protein: CATSDPQGSNQPQHF.

This chain uses TRBV4-3 with TRBJ1-3; the D gene is possibly TRBD1 (6 bases). CDR3 length: 17 amino acids. The germline gives CDR1 LGHNA, CDR2 YSLEER. The V and J ends lost 2 bases and 3 bases respectively, with 17 bases between them. CDR3 residues: CASSQNPTGIDGNTIYF. The DNA for the CDR3 is TGCGCCAGCAGCCAAAACCCCACAGGGATAGATGGAAACACCATATATTTT.

The V gene is TRBV11-2, the J gene TRBJ1-4; TRBD1 matches at 8 bases. The trim removed 5 bases at V and 6 bases at J, leaving 8 bases unmatched. The CDR3 is 15 residues long. Looked up from germline, CDR1 is SGHAT and CDR2 is FQNNGV. The CDR3 sequence is CASSRQGTFYEKLFF. The CDR3 DNA sequence: TGTGCCAGCAGCCGACAGGGGACCTTCTATGAAAAACTGTTTTTT.

This rearrangement joins TRBV2 to TRBJ1-1; unclear D gene. The CDR3 is made up of 12 amino acids. Germline CDR1 and CDR2: SNHLY and FYNNEI. V lost 2 bases, J lost 7 bases, and 8 bases lay in between. The CDR3 region is CASSENRLEAFF. The CDR3 DNA is TGTGCCAGCAGTGAAAACCGACTTGAAGCTTTCTTT.

The rearrangement uses TRBV28 and TRBJ2-3, with 7 bases fitting TRBD2. There are 14 residues in the CDR3. CDR1 and CDR2 (germline): MDHEN, SYDVKM. The ends lost 4 bases at V and 6 bases at J; junction bases unmatched: 7. The CDR3 nucleotides read TGTGCCAGCAGTTCCCCCGGGAGGTCCGATACGCAGTATTTT. This encodes CASSSPGRSDTQYF.

V is TRBV12-3 or TRBV12-4 and J is TRBJ2-7; no firm D call. Trimming pared 2 bases from V and 4 bases from J, leaving 6 bases between. This CDR3 is built from 12 residues. The CDR3 DNA is TGTGCCAGCAGTTTAAGAGCGTACGAGCAGTACTTC. Its translation is CASSLRAYEQYF.

V usage is TRBV28 and J usage is TRBJ1-3; no firm D call. CDR3 length equals 14 residues. Between the trimmed V and J ends, which lost 6 bases and 2 bases, there was a span of 11 bases. The germline V gene encodes CDR1 MDHEN and CDR2 SYDVKM. In DNA form, the CDR3 reads TGTGCCAGCAGCCGCGCGGTGACTGGAAACACCATATATTTT. Translation gives CASSRAVTGNTIYF.

This chain uses TRBV1 with TRBJ2-2; the listed D gene, TRBD1, was not tested against the DNA. TRBV1 represents a pseudogene. The CDR3 totals 16 residues. Here the CDR3 DNA reads TGCACCAGCAGCCAGCCAGGGCCCGAGGTGACCGGGGAGCTGTTTTTT. Its translation: CTSSQPGPEVTGELFF.

The V call is TRBV4-3, the J call TRBJ2-7; 11 bases agree with TRBD1. J was trimmed by 4 bases and V by 5 bases; bases with no gene match: 4. Germline loops: CDR1 LGHNA, CDR2 YSLEER. This CDR3 has 14 residues. DNA of the CDR3: TGCGCCAGCAGCAAGGACAGGGGGCTGTACGAGCAGTACTTC. Its translation: CASSKDRGLYEQYF.

V gene TRBV6-5 combines with J gene TRBJ2-1; possibly TRBD1 for D (6 bases). Germline loops: CDR1 MNHEY, CDR2 SVGAGI. The CDR3 loop spans 12 amino acids. Deletions cut 5 bases from V and 9 bases from J, with 11 bases between. CDR3 sequence: CASSQGRSEQFF. The CDR3 DNA sequence: TGTGCCAGCAGTCAGGGGAGAAGTGAGCAGTTCTTC.

The chain recombines TRBV20-1 with TRBJ2-7; D uncertain. Germline V gene lookup returns CDR1 DFQATT and CDR2 SNEGSKA (reference sequence). V was cut by 5 bases and J by 3 bases, with 5 bases left in between. The CDR3 extends over 10 amino acids. The DNA for the CDR3 is TGCAGTGCTGAGAACTACGAGCAGTACTTC. Its protein product is CSAENYEQYF.

This chain connects TRBV27 to TRBJ1-6; no firm D call. Germline-derived CDR1 and CDR2 are MNHEY and SMNVEV (reference sequence). This CDR3 is built from 13 residues. V shed 6 bases and J shed 9 bases, with 12 bases lying between them. DNA of the CDR3: TGTGCCAGCAGCCGACTACTGGGTTCACCCCTCCACTTT. Translating gives CASSRLLGSPLHF.

The V gene is TRBV28, the J gene TRBJ2-4, with D perhaps matching TRBD1 (5 bases). Trimming left V 2 bases short and J 3 bases short, with 20 bases between. This CDR3 region has 18 residues. CDR1 is MDHEN and CDR2 is SYDVKM in the germline V gene. CDR3 bases: TGTGCCAGCAGTTTAATGCCGGGTGGCAGGGTTGGCAAAAACATTCAGTACTTC. It codes for CASSLMPGGRVGKNIQYF.

This chain connects TRBV7-2 to TRBJ1-3, with D possibly being TRBD1 (6 bases). The ends were cut back, 4 bases at V and 2 bases at J, with 12 bases in the middle. The germline gives CDR1 SGHTA, CDR2 FQGNSA. CDR3 length: 15 residues. As DNA, the CDR3 is TGTGCCAGCAGCTCGCAGGGGTCTACTGGAAACACCATATATTTT. Its translation: CASSSQGSTGNTIYF.

This clone was seen only a few times. The J gene is TRBJ2-2, the V gene TRBV2; D is ambiguous. The CDR3 consists of 13 residues. Germline loops: CDR1 SNHLY, CDR2 FYNNEI. V gave up 3 bases and J gave up 4 bases, with 6 bases separating them. The CDR3 sequence is CASSDHGTGELFF. CDR3 sequence (DNA): TGTGCCAGCAGTGATCACGGCACCGGGGAGCTGTTTTTT. Variable domain in full (rest from reference TRBV2 and TRBJ2-2): EPEVTQTPSHQVTQMGQEVILRCVPISNHLYFYWYRQILGQKVEFLVSFYNNEISEKSEIFDDQFSVERPDGSNFTLKIRSTKLEDSAMYFCASSDHGTGELFFGEGSRLTVL.

The chain couples TRBV2 to TRBJ1-1; 8 bases are shared with TRBD1. Trimming cost V 6 bases and J 4 bases; bases outside gene matches: 7. The CDR3 is made up of 14 amino acids. The V gene's germline CDR1 is SNHLY and CDR2 FYNNEI. CDR3 sequence: CASRSSTGGTEAFF. The CDR3 DNA follows: TGTGCCAGCAGAAGCTCAACAGGGGGCACTGAAGCTTTCTTT.

The chain links TRBV20-1 to TRBJ2-7; D perhaps matches TRBD2 (6 bases). The V and J ends lost 6 bases and 12 bases respectively, with 18 bases between them. CDR1 is DFQATT, CDR2 SNEGSKA, per germline (reference sequence). This CDR3 is built from 11 residues. The CDR3, as DNA: TGCAGTGCCTCTGGGCGGCGGGATCTGTACTTC. Its protein product is CSASGRRDLYF.

This sequence joins TRBV28 and TRBJ2-1; 7 nucleotides line up with TRBD2. V shed 8 bases, J shed 8 bases, and the junction held 12 bases outside the gene matches. The CDR3 consists of 14 residues. Germline assignment: CDR1 MDHEN and CDR2 SYDVKM. The CDR3 DNA reads TGTGCCAGCGCCCCCGGGACTACGGGGCATGAGCAGTTCTTC. Protein: CASAPGTTGHEQFF.